These 9 T cell receptor beta chains were sequenced from one sample in a study of T cells in Graves' hyperthyroidism and ophthalmopathy. Template material for amplifying TCR beta CDR3 regions consisted of RNA transcripts. First-round RT-PCR with HTBI primers amplified the TCR CDR3 region. TCRdb ran MiXCR on the multiplex PCR reads and lists one entry per CDR3 protein. Counted here are roughly 840,000 distinct CDR3 sequences, more than 30% occurring once; the ten biggest clones make up approximately 10%. The sample taken for sequencing was blood. The receptors were gathered from a young man with Graves' hyperthyroidism.

V and J are TRBV12-3 or TRBV12-4 and TRBJ2-2; D is undetermined. Trimming removed 4 bases from V and 2 bases from J, with 11 bases in between. This CDR3 spans 15 amino acids. The CDR3 sequence: CASSSWVLNTGELFF. CDR3 nucleotide sequence: TGTGCCAGCAGTTCTTGGGTTTTAAACACCGGGGAGCTGTTTTTT.

The rearrangement uses TRBV11-2 and TRBJ2-7; 9 bases map to TRBD1. V lost 7 bases and J lost 3; bases outside the gene matches: 10. Germline assignment: CDR1 SGHAT and CDR2 FQNNGV. The CDR3 consists of 15 residues. This CDR3 reads CASTLGGQGLYEQYF. CDR3 in DNA: TGTGCCAGCACCCTCGGGGGACAGGGCCTCTACGAGCAGTACTTC.

This rearrangement joins TRBV20-1 to TRBJ2-7, with 7 bases matching TRBD1. CDR1 DFQATT and CDR2 SNEGSKA come from the germline V gene (reference sequence). The CDR3 has 13 amino acids. V lost 6 bases, J lost 3 bases, and 8 bases stayed unmatched. CDR3 bases: TGCAGTGCCACCCGGGACAGAGACTACGAGCAGTACTTC. The encoded protein is CSATRDRDYEQYF.

The chain carries TRBV4-1 and TRBJ2-2, with TRBD2 identical over 8 bases. Germline CDR1 and CDR2: MGHRA and YSYEKL. After removal of 0 bases from V and 5 bases from J, the junction contained 5 bases not matched to a gene. The CDR3 covers 16 residues. In nucleotides, the CDR3 is TGCGCCAGCAGCCAAGATACGGGAGGGGGAACCGGGGAGCTGTTTTTT. It specifies CASSQDTGGGTGELFF.

This clonotype was picked up many times. The chain joins TRBV7-9 to TRBJ1-2; D is unclear. CDR3 length equals 14 residues. V lost 6 bases and J 3 bases, leaving 14 bases between the germline ends. Germline V CDR1 and CDR2: SEHNR, FQNEAQ (reference sequence). The CDR3 protein is CASSLLDTDYGYTF. The CDR3 DNA reads as TGTGCCAGCAGTCTACTCGACACCGACTATGGCTACACCTTC.

This clonotype was picked up a small number of times. This rearrangement joins TRBV20-1 to TRBJ2-7; 11 bases agree with TRBD1. With V trimmed by 5 bases and J by 4 bases, 4 bases remained unmatched. CDR1 DFQATT and CDR2 SNEGSKA come from the germline V gene (reference sequence). There are 13 residues in the CDR3. CDR3 coding DNA: TGCAGTGCTTGGACAGGGGGCGCGTACGAGCAGTACTTC. Amino acids: CSAWTGGAYEQYF.

This clonotype was seen at least ten times. The chain carries TRBV15 and TRBJ1-1; the D gene is possibly TRBD1 (5 bases). CDR1 and CDR2 from the germline V gene are LNHNV and YYDKDF (reference sequence). CDR3 length: 13 amino acids. Trimming removed 3 bases at V and 4 bases at J, with 9 bases between. CDR3 in amino acids: CATSSGGFTEAFF. As DNA, the CDR3 is TGTGCCACCAGCAGTGGGGGATTCACTGAAGCTTTCTTT.

With respect to this clonotype: Just one base apart from a much larger clone, this may be a read error. V is TRBV29-1 and J is TRBJ2-2, with 7 bases identical to TRBD1. V shed 7 bases and J 6 bases; nucleotides not matched to a gene: 5. CDR1 and CDR2 (germline): SQVTM, ANQGSEA. The CDR3 loop spans 12 amino acids. The CDR3: CSATGEAGELFF. For the CDR3, the DNA is TGCAGCGCCACAGGGGAAGCCGGGGAGCTGTTTTTT.

In its sample, this clonotype was seen a few times. This sequence joins TRBV20-1 and TRBJ1-1; D may be TRBD1 (6 bases). Germline V gives CDR1 DFQATT, CDR2 SNEGSKA (reference sequence). This CDR3 has 14 residues. V lost 1 base, J lost 4 bases, and 13 bases lay in between. CDR3 bases: TGCAGTGCTAGAGGAGGGGGAGGTGGCACTGAAGCTTTCTTT. Protein product: CSARGGGGGTEAFF.